The 28 T cell receptor beta chains below come from one sample, sequenced in a study of blood T cell repertoires in COVID-19. Libraries were prepared by immunoSEQ multiplex PCR; TCRdb keeps only in-frame clonotypes and omits some of them. The sample lists tens of thousands of clones, 65% to 85% seen once, with over 5.5% in the top ten. The specimen sequenced was peripheral blood. Receptor source: a man aged 65 to 79 with COVID-19, enrolled during active disease.

The chain combines TRBV6-5 with TRBJ1-5; 8 positions agree with TRBD1. The CDR3 has 14 residues. The V segment lost 4 bases and the J segment 7 bases; nucleotides outside the gene matches: 6. Germline CDR1 reads MNHEY; CDR2 reads SVGAGI. For the CDR3, the DNA is TGTGCCAGCAGTTCGGGACAGGAGGGACAGCCCCAGCATTTT. Encoded protein: CASSSGQEGQPQHF.

This clone was detected only a few times. V and J are TRBV7-8 and TRBJ1-6; weak D call: TRBD1 (5 bases). Per germline, CDR1 SGHVS and CDR2 FQNEAQ. CDR3 size: 16 residues. Trimming pared 4 bases from V and 4 bases from J, leaving 14 bases between. The CDR3 bases are TGTGCCAGCAGCTCCGCCCGGGGGGTTTATAATTCACCCCTCCACTTT. Translating gives CASSSARGVYNSPLHF.

This sequence joins TRBV20-1 and TRBJ2-1; D unclear. The CDR3 has 12 amino acids. V lost 3 bases and J 9 bases, leaving 12 bases between the germline ends. CDR1 DFQATT and CDR2 SNEGSKA come from the germline V gene (reference sequence). The CDR3 DNA reads as TGCAGTGCTAGTCCCCTAGTCATTGAGCAGTTCTTC. Translating it yields CSASPLVIEQFF.

The rearrangement joins TRBV19 to TRBJ1-1; perhaps TRBD1 as D (6 bases). This CDR3 contains 19 residues. Germline V gene lookup returns CDR1 LNHDA and CDR2 SQIVND (reference sequence). Trimming cost V 1 base and J 1 base, with 22 bases left between them. DNA for the CDR3: TGTGCCAGTAGTATAGGCGGACAGCCATTGAGGTCCCAGAACACTGAAGCTTTCTTT. It translates to CASSIGGQPLRSQNTEAFF.

The chain links TRBV7-9 to TRBJ2-5; D is unclear. CDR3 length equals 16 residues. Germline V gives CDR1 SEHNR, CDR2 FQNEAQ (reference sequence). Trimming shortened V by 2 bases and J by 5 bases, and 18 bases separated the two germline ends. The DNA for the CDR3 is TGTGCCAGCAGCTTAAAAGGTGGGCCGACCCGGGAGACCCAGTACTTC. Protein sequence: CASSLKGGPTRETQYF.

This clone was seen a handful of times. The rearrangement joins TRBV25-1 to TRBJ1-5; TRBD1 matches 9 bases. CDR1 MGHDK and CDR2 SYGVNS come from the germline V gene. This CDR3 has 15 amino acids. The trim removed 3 bases at V and 3 bases at J, leaving 3 bases unmatched. The CDR3 coding sequence is TGTGCCAGCAGTGAGTGGACAGGGGACAATCAGCCCCAGCATTTT. The encoded protein is CASSEWTGDNQPQHF.

CDR3 nucleotide sequence: TGTGCCAGCAGTTATGGGGGACAGGTAAACGGCTACACCTTC. Amino acids: CASSYGGQVNGYTF. This chain connects TRBV6-5 to TRBJ1-2, with 8 bases aligning to TRBD1. The CDR3 consists of 14 residues. The trim removed 3 bases at V and 8 bases at J, leaving 8 bases unmatched. The germline gives CDR1 MNHEY, CDR2 SVGAGI.

The V and J genes are TRBV7-2 and TRBJ1-5, with 9 bases matching TRBD1. The J segment lost 2 bases and the V segment lost 1 base, leaving 6 bases of the junction unmatched. Germline-derived CDR1 and CDR2 are SGHTA and FQGNSA. The CDR3 is made up of 17 amino acids. CDR3 protein: CASSLGDRAVGNQPQHF. The DNA for the CDR3 is TGTGCCAGCAGCTTAGGGGACAGGGCCGTGGGCAATCAGCCCCAGCATTTT.

The V call is TRBV4-2, the J call TRBJ2-5, with TRBD2 matching 8 bases. Looked up from germline, CDR1 is LGHNA and CDR2 is YNFKEQ. J gave up 2 bases and V 0 bases, and 2 bases lay outside the gene matches. The CDR3 sequence is 15 residues long. The CDR3 spells CASSQDERGQETQYF. The CDR3 DNA reads TGTGCCAGCAGCCAAGATGAGCGGGGGCAAGAGACCCAGTACTTC.

With respect to this clone: Within the sample, other DNA sequences also encode this same CDR3. This CDR3 is CASSSGTGNYGYTF. The CDR3 nucleotides read TGCGCCAGCAGCTCTGGGACAGGGAACTATGGCTACACCTTC. V gene TRBV5-1 combines with J gene TRBJ1-2, with 9 positions matching TRBD1. This CDR3 region has 14 residues. CDR1 is SGHRS and CDR2 is YFSETQ in the germline V gene. V shed 3 bases and J 2 bases; nucleotides not matched to a gene: 2.

The chain employs TRBV4-3 and TRBJ1-3, with D possibly being TRBD1 (5 bases). The CDR3 covers 15 residues. In germline, CDR1 is LGHNA, CDR2 YSLEER. V lost 0 bases, J lost 0 bases, and 6 bases lay in between. The CDR3 loop reads CASSQETGSGNTIYF. DNA of the CDR3: TGCGCCAGCAGCCAAGAAACAGGCTCTGGAAACACCATATATTTT.

The chain links TRBV10-3 to TRBJ2-2, with 9 bases that match TRBD2. Trimming took 7 bases from V and 0 from J; bases not matched to a gene: 12. The CDR3 runs to 18 residues. In germline, CDR1 is ENHRY, CDR2 SYGVKD. CDR3 protein: CAITGLAGDTANTGELFF. CDR3 coding DNA: TGTGCCATCACGGGGTTAGCGGGAGATACCGCGAACACCGGGGAGCTGTTTTTT.

This chain connects TRBV2 to TRBJ1-5; 7 bases fit TRBD1. This CDR3 has 16 residues. Trimming removed 6 bases from V and 1 base from J; junction bases left unmatched: 9. Germline lookup yields CDR1 SNHLY and CDR2 FYNNEI. CDR3 sequence reads: CASRAHRGRSNQPQHF. CDR3 DNA: TGTGCCAGCAGGGCCCACAGGGGTAGGAGCAATCAGCCCCAGCATTTT.

The CDR3 spells CSASVLGEKLFF. The CDR3 DNA reads TGCAGTGCTAGTGTACTAGGTGAAAAACTGTTTTTT. The chain joins TRBV20-1 to TRBJ1-4; D gene unclear. Germline CDR1 and CDR2: DFQATT and SNEGSKA (reference sequence). Trimming stripped 3 bases from V and 7 bases from J, with 9 bases between. The CDR3 is 12 amino acids.

This rearrangement joins TRBV5-4 to TRBJ2-3; D may be TRBD2 (6 bases). CDR1 is SGHNT, CDR2 YYREEE, per germline (reference sequence). V gave up 2 bases and J gave up 4 bases, with 14 bases separating them. This CDR3 is 15 amino acids long. The CDR3 DNA follows: TGTGCCAGCAGCTTACCCGGGGGAGGCTCAGATACGCAGTATTTT. It yields the protein CASSLPGGGSDTQYF.

V and J are TRBV7-2 and TRBJ1-1; perhaps TRBD1 as D (6 bases). This CDR3 has 16 residues. Germline CDR1 SGHTA, CDR2 FQGNSA. V lost 5 bases and J lost 1, with 17 bases in between. The CDR3 DNA is TGTGCCAGCAGCAAGGGGGTAATGCTTGGGAACACTGAAGCTTTCTTT. The encoded protein is CASSKGVMLGNTEAFF.

This rearrangement joins TRBV7-9 to TRBJ1-5; TRBD1 is a possible D gene (5 bases). CDR1 and CDR2 (germline): SEHNR, FQNEAQ (reference sequence). This CDR3 is built from 18 residues. V gave up 3 bases and J gave up 0 bases, with 18 bases separating them. The CDR3 loop is CASSFEGRGTYSNQPQHF. CDR3 nucleotides: TGTGCCAGCAGCTTTGAGGGGAGGGGCACGTATAGCAATCAGCCCCAGCATTTT.

The chain carries TRBV18 and TRBJ2-1, with D possibly being TRBD1 (6 bases). Trimming pared 6 bases from V and 5 bases from J, leaving 26 bases between. The length of the CDR3 is 18 residues. CDR1 KGHSH and CDR2 LQKENI come from the germline V gene. CDR3 bases: TGTGCCAGCTCCCGCACGATTCTACAGGGATTAGGGAACAATGAGCAGTTCTTC. It yields the protein CASSRTILQGLGNNEQFF.

The gene calls are TRBV6-5 and TRBJ1-1; maybe TRBD1 (6 bases). The ends were cut back, 7 bases at V and 3 bases at J, with 12 bases in the middle. The V gene's germline CDR1 is MNHEY and CDR2 SVGAGI. CDR3 length equals 13 residues. CDR3 nucleotides: TGTGCCAGCATTCCGACAGGCTACACTGAAGCTTTCTTT. This translates into CASIPTGYTEAFF.

The genes are TRBV20-1 and TRBJ1-2; 9 bases agree with TRBD1. This CDR3 is built from 15 residues. The germline CDR1 and CDR2 sequences are DFQATT and SNEGSKA (reference sequence). The trim removed 3 bases at V and 4 bases at J, leaving 9 bases unmatched. The chain's CDR3 is CSASTRDRAGYGYTF. The CDR3 nucleotides read TGCAGTGCTAGTACTCGGGACAGGGCTGGCTATGGCTACACCTTC.

This clone came up once. The chain combines TRBV28 with TRBJ2-7, with TRBD1 identical over 9 bases. Germline-derived CDR1 and CDR2 are MDHEN and SYDVKM. Trimming cost V 5 bases and J 2 bases; bases outside gene matches: 4. The CDR3 covers 14 residues. The CDR3, as DNA: TGTGCCAGCAGTCAAGACAGGGGGACCTACGAGCAGTACTTC. Translation gives CASSQDRGTYEQYF.

The chain combines TRBV6-2 or TRBV6-3 with TRBJ2-1; the match to TRBD2 covers 12 bases. This CDR3 is 17 amino acids long. V lost 2 bases and J lost 9; bases outside the gene matches: 11. CDR1 and CDR2 (germline): MNHEY, SVGEGT. The CDR3 DNA reads TGTGCCAGCAGTTACGATCCGCCTAGCGGGGGGGCGGGTGAGCAGTTCTTC. This translates into CASSYDPPSGGAGEQFF.

The chain combines TRBV7-2 with TRBJ2-3; a weak D match, TRBD2 (5 bases). The CDR3 runs 14 residues. CDR1 SGHTA and CDR2 FQGNSA come from the germline V gene. V was pared by 5 bases and J by 5 bases, with 14 bases between. The CDR3 nucleotides read TGTGCCAGCAGCAAACCGGGATTTTTAGATACGCAGTATTTT. Translation gives CASSKPGFLDTQYF.

The gene calls are TRBV4-2 and TRBJ2-7, with a tentative D call TRBD2 (5 bases). The CDR3 has 15 residues. Germline V gene sequence: CDR1 LGHNA, CDR2 YNFKEQ. V was clipped by 1 base and J by 6 bases, with 16 bases between them. This CDR3 reads CASSQVLQTISEQYF. The CDR3 nucleotides are TGTGCCAGCAGCCAAGTCTTACAGACTATTAGCGAGCAGTACTTC.

This chain uses TRBV11-2 with TRBJ2-5; TRBD1 might be the D (5 bases). This CDR3 is built from 15 residues. V was pared by 6 bases and J by 0 bases, with 14 bases between. Germline CDR1 reads SGHAT; CDR2 reads FQNNGV. The CDR3 loop reads CASSSQEQDQETQYF. CDR3 bases: TGTGCCAGCAGTTCCCAGGAACAGGACCAAGAGACCCAGTACTTC.

This clone showed up just a few times. The chain recombines TRBV15 with TRBJ2-7; unclear D gene. The germline V gene encodes CDR1 LNHNV and CDR2 YYDKDF (reference sequence). The CDR3 has 14 amino acids. V was clipped by 0 bases and J by 6 bases, with 12 bases between them. CDR3 nucleotides: TGTGCCACCAGCAGAGATATGTCGAGGCGCGAGCAGTACTTC. Encoded protein: CATSRDMSRREQYF. Drawing the rest from reference TRBV15 and TRBJ2-7, the complete variable domain is DAMVIQNPRYQVTQFGKPVTLSCSQTLNHNVMYWYQQKSSQAPKLLFHYYDKDFNNEADTPDNFQSRRPNTSFCFLDIRSPGLGDTAMYLCATSRDMSRREQYFGPGTRLTVT.

The chain employs TRBV24-1 and TRBJ1-5, with a weak D call TRBD1 (6 bases). Germline V CDR1 and CDR2: KGHDR, SFDVKD. The V end was cut by 3 bases, the J end by 1 base, with 12 bases between. This CDR3 has 16 residues. As DNA, the CDR3 is TGTGCCACCAGTGATGCTACAAGGGGGAGCAATCAGCCCCAGCATTTT. Its protein product is CATSDATRGSNQPQHF.

The rearrangement links TRBV10-3 to TRBJ2-5, with D possibly TRBD1 on 5 matching bases. The ends were cut back, 4 bases at V and 3 bases at J, with 15 bases in the middle. The CDR3 length is 15 residues. Germline CDR1 ENHRY, CDR2 SYGVKD. The CDR3 nucleotides read TGTGCCATCAGTGCCGGGCAGGGTAGAAAAGAGACCCAGTACTTC. This codes for CAISAGQGRKETQYF.